This TCR beta chain stems from a study of prognosis after radiotherapy for stage I lung cancer. Study-level background: Radiotherapy was SBRT in 3 to 5 fractions with a biologically effective dose of at least 100 Gy.

From germline, CDR1 is DFQATT and CDR2 SNEGSKA (reference sequence). After removal of 1 base from V and 4 bases from J, the junction contained 7 bases not matched to a gene. This CDR3 region has 14 residues. Genomic DNA was the source, and TCR beta CDR3 was amplified from it by two-round multiplex PCR. The authors ran first-round PCR with primers specific to each TRBV and TRBJ gene. Each CDR3 protein is one row after TCRdb ran MiXCR on the multiplex PCR reads. The repertoire consists of roughly 15,000 distinct CDR3 sequences, with about 46% occurring once and the leading ten covering roughly 37%. This clonotype was counted ten times or more. The antigen is not known. Whole-study findings and limits: The study left the tumor specificity of the expanded TCR clones undetermined.

The TCR sequence derives from a donor aged 50 or older with non-small cell lung cancer. This chain links TRBV20-1 with TRBJ2-7; 7 bases are a match to TRBD2. The sequenced sample was PBMCs, obtained before or after stereotactic body radiation therapy (not recorded which). The CDR3 is CSARGPWGGYEQYF. CDR3 nucleotides: TGCAGTGCTAGAGGGCCTTGGGGGGGTTACGAGCAGTACTTC.